Sequencing of this TCR beta chain was carried out in a study of early T cells in non-severe SARS-CoV-2 infection. Germline V gene data show CDR1 as SQVTM and CDR2 as ANQGSEA. CDR3 length: 20 amino acids. Trimming removed 5 bases at V and 5 bases at J, with 33 bases between. TCRdb reanalysed the 5' RACE reads using MiXCR and keeps one entry per CDR3 protein. The profile shows roughly 80,000 distinct CDR3 sequences, less than 20% of them singletons. The TCR sequence derives from an adult who was a healthcare worker with PCR-confirmed SARS-CoV-2 infection or an uninfected control (not recorded which). The sample comprised whole blood. The V gene is TRBV29-1, the J gene TRBJ2-2; D could derive from TRBD1 or TRBD2 (7 bases each). In DNA form, the CDR3 reads TGCAGCGTTACAACCACCACGATCCCAGGGGGGGGCGCGGGAACCGGGGAGCTGTTTTTT. Translating it yields CSVTTTTIPGGGAGTGELFF.